The 15 T cell receptor beta chains presented below share a single source sample, sequenced in a study of T cell changes during pregnancy in multiple sclerosis. Repertoires were generated with immunoSEQ multiplex PCR, while TCRdb's copy carries only in-frame clones and drops some. The repertoire holds about 99,000 clones, with 80% to 95% as singletons. The specimen comprised peripheral blood, sampled after pregnancy. The receptors originated from a female donor with multiple sclerosis, enrolled in a pregnancy study.

This chain links TRBV4-1 with TRBJ2-4, with D uncertain. This CDR3 is built from 13 residues. CDR1 is MGHRA, CDR2 YSYEKL, per germline. With 3 bases removed from V and 8 bases from J, the gap between germline ends came to 11 bases. The CDR3 sequence is CASSQQTADIQYF. CDR3 sequence (DNA): TGCGCCAGCAGCCAGCAGACTGCGGACATTCAGTACTTC.

V and J are TRBV7-6 and TRBJ2-1; 13 nucleotides agree with TRBD2. J was trimmed by 8 bases and V by 5 bases; bases with no gene match: 6. The germline gives CDR1 SGHVS, CDR2 FNYEAQ. The CDR3 loop spans 15 amino acids. The CDR3 loop is CASSEGTSGIHEQFF. CDR3 DNA sequence: TGTGCCAGCAGCGAAGGGACTAGCGGGATCCATGAGCAGTTCTTC.

As for this clone: One end of the junction varies from germline; a read error may be responsible. J is TRBJ2-7 and V is TRBV11-2, with 10 bases that match TRBD1. CDR1 is SGHAT, CDR2 FQNNGV, per germline. This CDR3 has 12 residues. CDR3 sequence: CASSGGTGEMGF. The CDR3 bases are TGTGCCAGCAGCGGGGGGACAGGGGAGATGGGCTTC. The full variable domain, in which reference TRBV11-2 and TRBJ2-7 provide the parts outside the CDR3, is EAGVAQSPRYKIIEKRQSVAFWCNPISGHATLYWYQQILGQGPKLLIQFQNNGVVDDSQLPKDRFSAERLKGVDSTLKIQPAKLEDSAVYLCASSGGTGEMGFGPGTRLTVT.

V usage is TRBV19 and J usage is TRBJ2-1, with 10 bases fitting TRBD2. Germline CDR1 and CDR2: LNHDA and SQIVND (reference sequence). J lost 5 bases, V lost 7 bases, and 23 bases had no gene match. The CDR3 runs 20 residues. CDR3 DNA sequence: TGTGCCAGTATGTGGAGTCCCCGGGTTACAAAGCGGGAGGGGGACAATGAGCAGTTCTTC. It encodes CASMWSPRVTKREGDNEQFF.

CDR3 protein: CSVGPTGKFGEQYF. CDR3 sequence (DNA): TGCAGCGTTGGGCCGACAGGAAAGTTCGGGGAGCAGTACTTC. The genes are TRBV29-1 and TRBJ2-7; D is possibly TRBD1 (6 bases). CDR1 and CDR2 from the germline V gene are SQVTM and ANQGSEA. V lost 4 bases to trimming and J lost 7 bases, with 20 bases between them. CDR3 length: 14 amino acids.

The CDR3 sequence is CASSVDSGGGIYEQYF. The CDR3 DNA is TGTGCCAGCAGCGTAGACAGCGGGGGAGGTATCTACGAGCAGTACTTC. V usage is TRBV9 and J usage is TRBJ2-7; 8 bases agree with TRBD2. Germline lookup yields CDR1 SGDLS and CDR2 YYNGEE. The junction had 8 bases not matched to a gene; V was cut back by 0 bases and J by 3 bases. CDR3 size: 16 residues.

V is TRBV10-3 and J is TRBJ1-1; D is perhaps TRBD1 (6 bases). The V end lost 3 bases, the J end lost 4 bases, and 15 bases lay between the germline ends. The CDR3 contains 15 residues. The germline CDR1 and CDR2 sequences are ENHRY and SYGVKD. CDR3 sequence reads: CAISEQGPDITEAFF. CDR3 nucleotides: TGTGCCATCAGTGAACAGGGTCCCGACATCACTGAAGCTTTCTTT.

Only a few counts were recorded for this clone. This chain uses TRBV19 with TRBJ1-5; D possibly corresponds to TRBD1 (6 bases). The CDR3 extends over 15 amino acids. The V end lost 5 bases, the J end lost 3 bases, and 14 bases lay between the germline ends. Germline CDR1 reads LNHDA; CDR2 reads SQIVND (reference sequence). DNA for the CDR3: TGTGCCAGTAGTTACTCAGGGGAAACCAATCAGCCCCAGCATTTT. Its translation is CASSYSGETNQPQHF.

The rearrangement joins TRBV7-6 to TRBJ2-5, with 8 bases identical to TRBD1. This CDR3 contains 17 residues. V gave up 5 bases and J gave up 7 bases; unmatched junction bases: 18. Germline V gene data show CDR1 as SGHVS and CDR2 as FNYEAQ. CDR3 sequence (DNA): TGTGCCAGCAGCCTCATGCCGGGACAGGCAAGAGAAGGGACCCAGTACTTC. This gives the protein CASSLMPGQAREGTQYF.

This chain connects TRBV4-1 to TRBJ2-6; TRBD1 aligns across 7 bases. The germline V gene has CDR1 MGHRA and CDR2 YSYEKL. V lost 4 bases to trimming and J lost 4 bases; unmatched junction nucleotides: 7. The CDR3 has 16 residues. CDR3 sequence: CASSLMTGTGANVLTF. CDR3 in DNA: TGCGCCAGCAGCCTTATGACAGGGACGGGGGCCAACGTCCTGACTTTC.

The chain uses TRBV6-1 and TRBJ2-3, with 11 positions matching TRBD1. Germline V gene sequence: CDR1 MNHNS, CDR2 SASEGT. CDR3 size: 15 residues. V lost 6 bases to trimming and J lost 1 base; unmatched junction nucleotides: 3. This CDR3 reads CASRTDRGRTDTQYF. The CDR3 DNA sequence: TGTGCCAGCAGGACGGACAGGGGGCGCACAGATACGCAGTATTTT.

This chain connects TRBV7-8 to TRBJ2-7; perhaps TRBD2 as D (5 bases). The CDR3 spans 15 residues. Trimming removed 5 bases at V and 2 bases at J, with 16 bases between. CDR1 is SGHVS and CDR2 is FQNEAQ in the germline V gene. The CDR3 region has the DNA TGTGCCAGCAGCGTCTACGTAGCGACTACCTACGAGCAGTACTTC. Amino acid sequence: CASSVYVATTYEQYF. The full variable domain, completed using reference TRBV7-8 and TRBJ2-7, is GAGVSQSPRYKVAKRGQDVALRCDPISGHVSLFWYQQALGQGPEFLTYFQNEAQLDKSGLPSDRFFAERPEGSVSTLKIQRTQQEDSAVYLCASSVYVATTYEQYFGPGTRLTVT.

The V call is TRBV30, the J call TRBJ1-1; D call uncertain. The CDR3 length is 12 residues. Trimming stripped 1 base from V and 4 bases from J, with 7 bases between. CDR1 and CDR2 from the germline V gene are GTSNPN and SVGIG (reference sequence). This CDR3 is CAWSDGGTEAFF. For the CDR3, the DNA is TGTGCCTGGAGTGACGGAGGCACTGAAGCTTTCTTT. The full variable domain, completed using reference TRBV30 and TRBJ1-1, is SQTIHQWPATLVQPVGSPLSLECTVEGTSNPNLYWYRQAAGRGLQLLFYSVGIGQISSEVPQNLSASRPQDRQFILSSKKLLLSDSGFYLCAWSDGGTEAFFGQGTRLTVV.

In this sample, this clone turned up once. The rearrangement links TRBV2 to TRBJ2-7; 9 bases line up with TRBD2. The CDR3 has 16 amino acids. Per germline, CDR1 SNHLY and CDR2 FYNNEI. V was clipped by 8 bases and J by 4 bases; unmatched bases: 15. CDR3 nucleotide sequence: TGTGCCAGCCTTAGATCGACTAGCGGATCGGAATACGAGCAGTACTTC. This codes for CASLRSTSGSEYEQYF.

The CDR3 sequence is CATGPSAEAFF. CDR3 DNA sequence: TGTGCCACCGGCCCCAGCGCTGAAGCTTTCTTT. The chain combines TRBV6-5 with TRBJ1-1; no definite D call. In germline, CDR1 is MNHEY, CDR2 SVGAGI. This CDR3 is 11 amino acids long. Trimming stripped 10 bases from V and 6 bases from J, with 12 bases between.